This TCR beta chain was captured by sequencing in a study of PD-1 blockade in classical Hodgkin lymphoma. Study-level findings and limits: It was reported that newly diagnosed patients had less baseline TCR diversity than healthy donors.

Remarks on this clone: The antigen is unknown.

Each patient relapsed following autologous stem cell transplantation, and prior brentuximab vedotin exposure differed. The best responses consisted of complete response, partial response or progressive disease. TCRdb's table, derived via immunoSEQ multiplex PCR, lists solely in-frame clones and lacks some. The table includes 100,000 to 130,000 clones, 80% to 90% detected once. Germline V gene lookup returns CDR1 SGHNT and CDR2 YENEEA. Between the trimmed V and J ends, which lost 4 bases and 5 bases, there was a span of 11 bases. The CDR3 runs 13 residues. Sequenced here: peripheral blood mononuclear cells (PBMCs), sampled before the second cycle of nivolumab. The sequence was obtained from a human donor with classical Hodgkin lymphoma. The rearrangement joins TRBV11-3 to TRBJ2-5; D assignment may be TRBD1 or TRBD2 (5 bases each). The CDR3 sequence is CASSWGPGETQYF. The CDR3 region has the DNA TGTGCCAGCAGCTGGGGACCCGGGGAGACCCAGTACTTC.